This TCR beta chain was recovered during a study of blood T cell repertoires in COVID-19. About the study: Acute-phase and convalescent COVID-19 samples originated in the United States, Italy and Spain. PBMCs, B-cell-depleted T cells, or T cells were the source of the cDNA or gDNA that made up the material.

V lost 9 bases to trimming and J lost 3 bases, with 11 bases between them. Germline loops: CDR1 KGHDR, CDR2 SFDVKD. The CDR3 runs 14 residues. Per the study methods: Cell counts per sample came from amplifying reference gene primers. The protocol was immunoSEQ multiplex PCR, while the TCRdb copy is restricted to in-frame clones and leaves out a portion. That table supplies the V and J calls and clone size; D and trimming were determined from the DNA. The profile shows approximately 90,000 clones, around four fifths of them singletons. This clonotype was obtained from a man between 65 and 85 years old with acute or convalescent COVID-19. V usage is TRBV24-1 and J usage is TRBJ2-6, with a weak D call TRBD2 (6 bases). The specimen sequenced was peripheral blood. The CDR3 nucleotides are TGTGCCACCGGAGGGGCGGGTGGGGCCAACGTCCTGACTTTC. Encoded protein: CATGGAGGANVLTF.